This T cell receptor (beta chain) derives from a study of blood T cell repertoires in COVID-19. The CDR3 runs 15 residues. V lost 3 bases to trimming and J lost 8 bases; unmatched junction nucleotides: 12. Germline CDR1 SGHDN, CDR2 FVKESK. This table comes from immunoSEQ multiplex PCR, and its TCRdb copy is limited to in-frame clones, with some not included. This sample has fewer than 150,000 clones, with 85% found just once. This clone was seen a single time. The V call is TRBV14, the J call TRBJ1-2; 7 bases are shared with TRBD1. This clonotype originated in a man in his fifties or sixties with acute or convalescent COVID-19. Sequencing was done on a sample of peripheral blood. This CDR3 reads CASSHSGTEIVGYTF. Here the CDR3 DNA reads TGTGCCAGCAGCCATTCCGGGACAGAGATTGTGGGCTACACCTTC.